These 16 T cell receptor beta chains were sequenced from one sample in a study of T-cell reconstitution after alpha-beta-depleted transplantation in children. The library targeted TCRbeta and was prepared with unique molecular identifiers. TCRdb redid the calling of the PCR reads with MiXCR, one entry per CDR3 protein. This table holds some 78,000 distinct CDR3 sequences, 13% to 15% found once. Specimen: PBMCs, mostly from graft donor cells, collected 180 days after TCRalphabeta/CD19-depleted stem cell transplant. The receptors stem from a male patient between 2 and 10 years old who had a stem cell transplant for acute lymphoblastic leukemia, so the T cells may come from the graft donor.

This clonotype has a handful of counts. CDR3 protein: CASSSDRFYGYTF. CDR3 coding DNA: TGTGCCAGCAGCTCTGACAGATTCTATGGCTACACCTTC. V usage is TRBV7-2 and J usage is TRBJ1-2; tentatively, D is TRBD1 (5 bases). The V end lost 4 bases, the J end lost 4 bases, and 10 bases lay between the germline ends. Germline CDR1 reads SGHTA; CDR2 reads FQGNSA. The CDR3 has 13 residues. The full variable domain, with the rest looked up from reference TRBV7-2 and TRBJ1-2, is GAGVSQSPSNKVTEKGKDVELRCDPISGHTALYWYRQSLGQGLEFLIYFQGNSAPDKSGLPSDRFSAERTGGSVSTLTIQRTQQEDSAVYLCASSSDRFYGYTFGSGTRLTVV.

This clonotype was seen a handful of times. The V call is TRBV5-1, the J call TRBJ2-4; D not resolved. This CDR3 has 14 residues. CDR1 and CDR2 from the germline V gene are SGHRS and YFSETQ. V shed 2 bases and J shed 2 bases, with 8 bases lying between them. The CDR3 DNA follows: TGCGCCAGCAGCTTCGACATGCCCAAAAACATTCAGTACTTC. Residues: CASSFDMPKNIQYF.

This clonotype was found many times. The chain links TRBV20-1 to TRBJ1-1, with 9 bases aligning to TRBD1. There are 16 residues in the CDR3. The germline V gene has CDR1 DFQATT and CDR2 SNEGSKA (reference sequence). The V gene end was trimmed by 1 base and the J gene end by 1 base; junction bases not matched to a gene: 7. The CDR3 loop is CSARARGDRANTEAFF. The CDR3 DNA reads TGCAGTGCTAGAGCTAGGGGGGACAGGGCGAACACTGAAGCTTTCTTT.

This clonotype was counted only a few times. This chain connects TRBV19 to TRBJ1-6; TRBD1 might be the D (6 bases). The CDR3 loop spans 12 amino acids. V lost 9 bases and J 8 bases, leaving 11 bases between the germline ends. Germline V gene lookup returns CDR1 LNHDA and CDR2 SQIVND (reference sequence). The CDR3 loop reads CASQGKHSPLHF. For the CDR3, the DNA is TGTGCCAGCCAGGGGAAGCATTCACCCCTCCACTTT.

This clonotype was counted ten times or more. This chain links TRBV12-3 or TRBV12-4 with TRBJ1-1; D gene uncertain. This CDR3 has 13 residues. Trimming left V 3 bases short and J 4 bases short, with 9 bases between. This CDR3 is CASSLDSGTEAFF. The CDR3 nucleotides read TGTGCCAGCAGTTTGGACTCAGGCACTGAAGCTTTCTTT.

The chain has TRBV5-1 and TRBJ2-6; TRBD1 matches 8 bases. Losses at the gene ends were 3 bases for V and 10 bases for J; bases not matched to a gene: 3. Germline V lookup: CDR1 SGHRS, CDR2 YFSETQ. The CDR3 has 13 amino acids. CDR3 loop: CASSSGQGNVLTF. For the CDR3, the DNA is TGCGCCAGCAGCTCCGGACAGGGTAACGTCCTGACTTTC.

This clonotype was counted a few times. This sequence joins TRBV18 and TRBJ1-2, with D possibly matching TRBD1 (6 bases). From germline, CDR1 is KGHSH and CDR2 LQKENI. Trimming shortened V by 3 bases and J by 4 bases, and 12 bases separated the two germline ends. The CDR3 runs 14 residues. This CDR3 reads CASSPPGHIYGYTF. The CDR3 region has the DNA TGTGCCAGCTCACCCCCGGGACACATCTATGGCTACACCTTC.

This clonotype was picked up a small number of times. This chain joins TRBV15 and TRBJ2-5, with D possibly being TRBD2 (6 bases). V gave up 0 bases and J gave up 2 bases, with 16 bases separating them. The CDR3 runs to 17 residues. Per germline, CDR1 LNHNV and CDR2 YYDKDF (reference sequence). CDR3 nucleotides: TGTGCCACCAGCAGAGATATTGGGCCAGGGAGGCAAGAGACCCAGTACTTC. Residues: CATSRDIGPGRQETQYF.

This CDR3 is CASSREGDSYYEQYF. CDR3 nucleotide sequence: TGTGCCAGCAGCCGCGAGGGGGACAGTTACTACGAGCAGTACTTC. This chain joins TRBV4-2 and TRBJ2-7, with TRBD1 identical over 7 bases. V lost 4 bases and J lost 3; bases outside the gene matches: 9. The CDR3 contains 15 residues. Germline CDR1 LGHNA, CDR2 YNFKEQ.

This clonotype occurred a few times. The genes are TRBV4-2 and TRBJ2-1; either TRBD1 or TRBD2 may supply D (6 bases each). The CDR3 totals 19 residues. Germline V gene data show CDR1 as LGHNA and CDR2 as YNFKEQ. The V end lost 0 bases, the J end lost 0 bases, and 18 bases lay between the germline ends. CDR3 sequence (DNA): TGTGCCAGCAGCCAAGATGTTAGGGGGGAGACTAGCTCCTACAATGAGCAGTTCTTC. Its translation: CASSQDVRGETSSYNEQFF.

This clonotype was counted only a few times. The CDR3 region has the DNA TGTGCCAGCAGGGGACTCCTTAACACCGGGGAGCTGTTTTTT. It translates to CASRGLLNTGELFF. V is TRBV28 and J is TRBJ2-2; maybe TRBD2 (6 bases). The CDR3 has 14 amino acids. Trimming cost V 6 bases and J 2 bases, with 10 bases left between them. CDR1 MDHEN and CDR2 SYDVKM come from the germline V gene.

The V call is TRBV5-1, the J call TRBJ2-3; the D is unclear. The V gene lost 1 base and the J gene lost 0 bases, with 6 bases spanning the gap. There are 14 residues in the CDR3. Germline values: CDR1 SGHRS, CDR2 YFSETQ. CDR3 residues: CASSLLDSTDTQYF. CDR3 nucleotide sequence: TGCGCCAGCAGCTTGCTGGACAGCACAGATACGCAGTATTTT.

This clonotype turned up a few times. The CDR3 nucleotides are TGTGCCAGCAGCTTAAACTCGGGACAGGCTGCTGGGTACACCTTC. Its translation is CASSLNSGQAAGYTF. This chain links TRBV7-2 with TRBJ1-2, with TRBD1 matching 8 bases. CDR3 length: 15 amino acids. V lost 2 bases to trimming and J lost 11 bases; unmatched junction nucleotides: 13. The germline V gene has CDR1 SGHTA and CDR2 FQGNSA.

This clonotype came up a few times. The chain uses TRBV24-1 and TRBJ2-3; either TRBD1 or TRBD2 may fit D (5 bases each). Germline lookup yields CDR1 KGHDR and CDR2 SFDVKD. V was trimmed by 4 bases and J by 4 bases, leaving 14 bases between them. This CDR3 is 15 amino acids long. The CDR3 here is CATSDRLRGADTQYF. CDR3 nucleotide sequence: TGTGCCACCAGTGACCGATTAAGAGGGGCAGATACGCAGTATTTT.

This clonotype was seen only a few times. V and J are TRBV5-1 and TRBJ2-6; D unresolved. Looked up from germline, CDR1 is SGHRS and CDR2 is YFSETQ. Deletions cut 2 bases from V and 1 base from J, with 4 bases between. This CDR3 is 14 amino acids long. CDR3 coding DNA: TGCGCCAGCAGCTTAGGATCTGGGGCCAACGTCCTGACTTTC. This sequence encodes CASSLGSGANVLTF. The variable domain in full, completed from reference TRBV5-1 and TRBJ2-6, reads KAGVTQTPRYLIKTRGQQVTLSCSPISGHRSVSWYQQTPGQGLQFLFEYFSETQRNKGNFPGRFSGRQFSNSRSEMNVSTLELGDSALYLCASSLGSGANVLTFGAGSRLTVL.

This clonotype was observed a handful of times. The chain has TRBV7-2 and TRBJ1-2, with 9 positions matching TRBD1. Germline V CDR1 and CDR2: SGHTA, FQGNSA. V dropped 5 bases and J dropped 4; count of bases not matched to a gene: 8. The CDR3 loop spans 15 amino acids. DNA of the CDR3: TGTGCCAGCAGCCGTCCCGGGACAGGGATCTATGGCTACACCTTC. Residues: CASSRPGTGIYGYTF.